These T cell receptor beta chains were read from a single sample in a study of blood T cell repertoires in COVID-19. Sequencing was performed with immunoSEQ multiplex PCR; in TCRdb, only in-frame clones are kept and a portion is missing. The sample contains 85,000 to 120,000 clones, approximately 80% of which appear only once. The sample consisted of peripheral blood. All receptors come from a man older than 75 with COVID-19, enrolled during active disease. Both conserved end residues are part of each CDR3. D genes are given only for firm matches. The size of a clone is reported for some rows only, either as once, few or many, or as a class for expanded clones.

clone size: -
J gene: TRBJ2-7
V gene: TRBV6-5
D gene: -
CDR3 DNA: TGTGCCAGCAATCATCTCGTCACGGGTCGGGGCGAGCAGTACTTC
CDR3 protein: CASNHLVTGRGEQYF

clone size: -
J gene: TRBJ2-1
V gene: TRBV19
D gene: TRBD2
CDR3 DNA: TGTGCCAGTAGTCTTACTAGCGGGAATTACAATGAGCAGTTCTTC
CDR3 protein: CASSLTSGNYNEQFF

clone size: -
J gene: TRBJ2-1
V gene: TRBV30
D gene: TRBD1
CDR3 DNA: TGTGCCTGGGGACAGGTTTTGAGCAATGAGCAGTTCTTC
CDR3 protein: CAWGQVLSNEQFF

clone size: -
J gene: TRBJ2-3
V gene: TRBV10-3
D gene: -
CDR3 DNA: TGTGCCATCAGTGAAGGCCGGGGAGATACGCAGTATTTT
CDR3 protein: CAISEGRGDTQYF

clone size: -
J gene: TRBJ1-6
V gene: TRBV18
D gene: -
CDR3 DNA: TGTGCCAGCTCACCACAGGGGATGGAGTCACCCCTCCACTTT
CDR3 protein: CASSPQGMESPLHF

clone size: once
J gene: TRBJ1-4
V gene: TRBV10-3
D gene: TRBD1
CDR3 DNA: TGTGCCATCAGTTCCGGGACAGCTAATGAAAAACTGTTTTTT
CDR3 protein: CAISSGTANEKLFF

clone size: -
J gene: TRBJ2-5
V gene: TRBV7-2
D gene: -
CDR3 DNA: TGTGCCAGCAGCCCCGCATCAGGGACCCAGTACTTC
CDR3 protein: CASSPASGTQYF

clone size: -
J gene: TRBJ1-1
V gene: TRBV29-1
D gene: -
CDR3 DNA: TGCAGCATAGCCAGGGATCCGAACACTGAAGCTTTCTTT
CDR3 protein: CSIARDPNTEAFF

clone size: -
J gene: TRBJ2-1
V gene: TRBV6-5
D gene: TRBD1
CDR3 DNA: TGTGCCAGCAGGACCGGGACAGGGGGCACTGAGCAGTTCTTC
CDR3 protein: CASRTGTGGTEQFF

clone size: -
J gene: TRBJ1-1
V gene: TRBV28
D gene: -
CDR3 DNA: TGTGCCAGCAGTTTATCCCAGGGTTATATGAACACTGAAGCTTTCTTT
CDR3 protein: CASSLSQGYMNTEAFF

clone size: -
J gene: TRBJ2-3
V gene: TRBV12-3/TRBV12-4
D gene: -
CDR3 DNA: TGTGCCAGCAGCAGGGATTCAGATACGCAGTATTTT
CDR3 protein: CASSRDSDTQYF

clone size: -
J gene: TRBJ2-1
V gene: TRBV6-1
D gene: -
CDR3 DNA: TGTGCCAGCAGTGAAAGGAGGTACGGAAATGAGCAGTTCTTC
CDR3 protein: CASSERRYGNEQFF

clone size: -
J gene: TRBJ1-3
V gene: TRBV25-1
D gene: -
CDR3 DNA: TGTGCCAGCAGTGAGGGCCAGGGTGGAAACACCATATATTTT
CDR3 protein: CASSEGQGGNTIYF

clone size: -
J gene: TRBJ2-2
V gene: TRBV19
D gene: TRBD1
CDR3 DNA: TGTGCCAGTAGTCCGGGGACAGGGGGCACCGGGGAGCTGTTTTTT
CDR3 protein: CASSPGTGGTGELFF

clone size: once
J gene: TRBJ1-6
V gene: TRBV10-3
D gene: -
CDR3 DNA: TGTGCCATCAGTGAGTTTGCAGGGGACAATAATTCACCCCTCCACTTT
CDR3 protein: CAISEFAGDNNSPLHF

clone size: once
J gene: TRBJ2-1
V gene: TRBV14
D gene: TRBD2
CDR3 DNA: TGTGCCAGCAGCCAAGCGATCTGGCTAGCGGGGGCCCCCTACAATGAGCAGTTCTTC
CDR3 protein: CASSQAIWLAGAPYNEQFF

clone size: -
J gene: TRBJ1-6
V gene: TRBV29-1
D gene: -
CDR3 DNA: TGCAGCGTTGGAGATAATTCACCCCTCCACTTT
CDR3 protein: CSVGDNSPLHF

clone size: -
J gene: TRBJ2-2
V gene: TRBV5-1
D gene: TRBD2
CDR3 DNA: TGCGCCAGCAGCAGCCCGCTAGCGGGGGGGAACACCGGGGAGCTGTTTTTT
CDR3 protein: CASSSPLAGGNTGELFF

clone size: few
J gene: TRBJ1-4
V gene: TRBV28
D gene: -
CDR3 DNA: TGTGCCAGCAGCCTGGACAGCCCTGGTGAAAAACTGTTTTTT
CDR3 protein: CASSLDSPGEKLFF

clone size: -
J gene: TRBJ2-2
V gene: TRBV19
D gene: TRBD2
CDR3 DNA: TGTGCCAGTAGTCTCCATATAGCGGGAGGGCCGAACACCGGGGAGCTGTTTTTT
CDR3 protein: CASSLHIAGGPNTGELFF

clone size: -
J gene: TRBJ1-1
V gene: TRBV19
D gene: -
CDR3 DNA: TGTGCCAGTAAGGGGGACGGCAACACTGAAGCTTTCTTT
CDR3 protein: CASKGDGNTEAFF

clone size: once
J gene: TRBJ1-1
V gene: TRBV13
D gene: TRBD1
CDR3 DNA: TGTGCCAGCAGCTCCACAGGGGATAACACTGAAGCTTTCTTT
CDR3 protein: CASSSTGDNTEAFF

clone size: -
J gene: TRBJ2-1
V gene: TRBV19
D gene: TRBD1
CDR3 DNA: TGTGCCAGCGACGACAGGGAAGGTGAGCAGTTCTTC
CDR3 protein: CASDDREGEQFF

clone size: -
J gene: TRBJ2-7
V gene: TRBV10-3
D gene: TRBD2
CDR3 DNA: TGTGCCACCTTGGTGGGGGGAGGGCGCGACGAGCAGTACTTC
CDR3 protein: CATLVGGGRDEQYF

clone size: -
J gene: TRBJ2-2
V gene: TRBV27
D gene: TRBD2
CDR3 DNA: TGTGCCAGCAGTTTATCGGTCGGGAGGATCGGGGAGCTGTTTTTT
CDR3 protein: CASSLSVGRIGELFF

clone size: few
J gene: TRBJ2-1
V gene: TRBV4-3
D gene: TRBD2
CDR3 DNA: TGCGCCAGCAGCCAAGATCTGAACCGACTAGCGGGAGGTGACGGGCAGTTCTTC
CDR3 protein: CASSQDLNRLAGGDGQFF

clone size: -
J gene: TRBJ1-1
V gene: TRBV5-8
D gene: -
CDR3 DNA: TGTGCCAGCAAACATGGGCAGGGCCGAGGTAAAGCTTTCTTT
CDR3 protein: CASKHGQGRGKAFF